The 16 T cell receptor beta chains reported below all come from one sample, sequenced in a study of T cell responses to AZD1222 COVID-19 vaccine. Data came from immunoSEQ multiplex PCR; TCRdb stores just in-frame clones and leaves some out. The sample lists about 130,000 clones, approximately 90% occurring once. This specimen consisted of peripheral blood, obtained on day 0 of AZD1222 vaccination. The origin of the receptors is an adult in good health.

This clone was seen just once. Distinct nucleotide sequences in the sample also encode this CDR3. The chain links TRBV4-1 to TRBJ1-5, with unresolved D. The CDR3 totals 13 residues. Between the trimmed V and J ends, which lost 2 bases and 7 bases, there was a span of 9 bases. The germline CDR1 and CDR2 sequences are MGHRA and YSYEKL. The CDR3 coding sequence is TGCGCCAGCAGCCAAAGCGGAAACCAGCCCCAGCATTTT. Residues: CASSQSGNQPQHF.

The chain carries TRBV6-6 and TRBJ1-1; D is possibly TRBD1 (5 bases). The CDR3 spans 15 residues. From germline, CDR1 is MNHNY and CDR2 SVGAGI (reference sequence). V was cut by 6 bases and J by 1 base, with 15 bases left in between. In DNA form, the CDR3 reads TGTGCCAGCAGGTCCGCGGGGGGACGGAACACTGAAGCTTTCTTT. Translated, it gives CASRSAGGRNTEAFF.

The V call is TRBV28, the J call TRBJ2-7; D is unclear. The CDR3 loop spans 13 amino acids. The V and J ends lost 2 bases and 4 bases respectively, with 9 bases between them. Germline V gives CDR1 MDHEN, CDR2 SYDVKM. For the CDR3, the DNA is TGTGCCAGCAGTTTAAGGGTACCTTACGAGCAGTACTTC. Its translation is CASSLRVPYEQYF.

The chain employs TRBV7-2 and TRBJ2-7; D is perhaps TRBD2 (6 bases). Germline CDR1 SGHTA, CDR2 FQGNSA. This CDR3 has 14 residues. Trimming took 2 bases from V and 4 from J, leaving 12 bases between them. CDR3 nucleotides: TGTGCCAGCAGCTTACGCGGGATTCGGTACGAGCAGTACTTC. It is translated as CASSLRGIRYEQYF.

The chain joins TRBV7-2 to TRBJ1-3, with D possibly matching TRBD1 (6 bases). This CDR3 has 16 residues. CDR1 is SGHTA, CDR2 FQGNSA, per germline. Trimming removed 5 bases from V and 0 bases from J, with 14 bases in between. DNA for the CDR3: TGTGCCAGCAGCCCGGAGCCCAGGGGCTCTGGAAACACCATATATTTT. This sequence encodes CASSPEPRGSGNTIYF.

A few counts support this clone. V and J are TRBV2 and TRBJ1-2, with 7 nucleotides matching TRBD1. With 6 bases clipped from V and 7 bases from J, the junction kept 5 bases outside the gene matches. The CDR3 loop spans 12 amino acids. Germline assignment: CDR1 SNHLY and CDR2 FYNNEI. Written as DNA, the CDR3 is TGTGCCAGCAGAACAGGGGTGGTTGGCTACACCTTC. Protein sequence: CASRTGVVGYTF.

The sample holds many counts of this clone. This chain connects TRBV7-9 to TRBJ2-1; D is possibly TRBD1 (5 bases). Per germline, CDR1 SEHNR and CDR2 FQNEAQ (reference sequence). This CDR3 comprises 13 residues. V shed 4 bases and J shed 4 bases, with 8 bases lying between them. CDR3 amino acids: CASSWGLYNEQFF. The DNA of the CDR3 is TGTGCCAGCAGCTGGGGCTTGTACAATGAGCAGTTCTTC.

The rearrangement links TRBV3-1 (or the pseudogene TRBV3-2) to TRBJ1-1; D call uncertain. V shed 2 bases and J shed 1 base, with 8 bases lying between them. The CDR3 spans 14 residues. CDR1 is LGHDT, CDR2 YNNKEL, per germline (reference sequence). In DNA, the CDR3 is TGTGCCAGCAGCCAATTTCTTGAGAACACTGAAGCTTTCTTT. This codes for CASSQFLENTEAFF.

This clone appeared a single time. Here the CDR3 reads CASSIPVGTINSPLHF. In DNA form, the CDR3 reads TGTGCCAGCAGCATTCCGGTCGGGACCATAAATTCACCCCTCCACTTT. The chain joins TRBV21-1 to TRBJ1-6. TRBV21-1 is termed a pseudogene. The CDR3 consists of 16 residues.

The chain uses TRBV24-1 and TRBJ2-6; D remains ambiguous. CDR3 length: 16 amino acids. V dropped 9 bases and J dropped 0 bases, with 14 bases sitting between them. CDR1 is KGHDR and CDR2 is SFDVKD in the germline V gene. The CDR3 is CATSAGPSSGANVLTF. In DNA form, the CDR3 reads TGTGCCACCTCAGCAGGACCAAGCTCTGGGGCCAACGTCCTGACTTTC.

The chain has TRBV18 and TRBJ1-5; no reliable D call. From germline, CDR1 is KGHSH and CDR2 LQKENI. The V end lost 6 bases, the J end lost 5 bases, and 17 bases lay between the germline ends. The CDR3 consists of 15 residues. CDR3 amino acids: CASSQSRTNYQPQHF. In DNA, the CDR3 is TGTGCCAGCTCCCAGTCCCGTACTAACTATCAGCCCCAGCATTTT. The variable domain in full, completed from reference TRBV18 and TRBJ1-5, reads NAGVMQNPRHLVRRRGQEARLRCSPMKGHSHVYWYRQLPEEGLKFMVYLQKENIIDESGMPKERFSAEFPKEGPSILRIQQVVRGDSAAYFCASSQSRTNYQPQHFGDGTRLSIL.

A word on this clone: Additional DNA sequences in this sample encode the identical CDR3. The J gene is TRBJ1-2, the V gene TRBV6-5, with 11 bases that match TRBD1. CDR1 is MNHEY, CDR2 SVGAGI, per germline. The CDR3 runs to 15 residues. The J segment lost 4 bases and the V segment lost 6 bases, leaving 7 bases of the junction unmatched. CDR3 DNA sequence: TGTGCCAGCAGCCGGGGACAGGGGGTAGGCTATGGCTACACCTTC. It codes for CASSRGQGVGYGYTF.

This chain connects TRBV11-1 to TRBJ2-7; D gene uncertain. Germline V CDR1 and CDR2: SGHAT, FQDESV (reference sequence). V was shortened by 3 bases and J by 1 base, with 10 bases between the two germline ends. This CDR3 has 14 amino acids. The CDR3 DNA reads TGTGCCAGCAGCTTGCAGGCAAATTCCTACGAGCAGTACTTC. Its translation: CASSLQANSYEQYF.

J is TRBJ1-1 and V is TRBV5-6; D is unresolved. The germline V gene encodes CDR1 SGHDT and CDR2 YYEEEE. The V and J ends lost 0 bases and 3 bases respectively, with 6 bases between them. This CDR3 spans 13 amino acids. This CDR3 reads CASSLEPYTEAFF. The CDR3 DNA is TGTGCCAGCAGCTTGGAGCCCTACACTGAAGCTTTCTTT.

This chain connects TRBV5-4 to TRBJ2-5; TRBD1 matches 9 bases. Germline V gene sequence: CDR1 SGHNT, CDR2 YYREEE (reference sequence). The ends lost 0 bases at V and 5 bases at J; junction bases unmatched: 5. The CDR3 spans 15 residues. CDR3 coding DNA: TGTGCCAGCAGCTTGGTGGGACAGGGTGGTGAGACCCAGTACTTC. This sequence encodes CASSLVGQGGETQYF.

The rearrangement joins TRBV6-6 to TRBJ1-1, with TRBD1 matching 7 bases. The CDR3 is 16 residues long. With 6 bases clipped from V and 1 base from J, the junction kept 11 bases outside the gene matches. Germline lookup yields CDR1 MNHNY and CDR2 SVGAGI (reference sequence). The CDR3 loop reads CASRPLRGVGNTEAFF. In DNA form, the CDR3 reads TGTGCCAGCAGACCACTCAGGGGGGTGGGGAACACTGAAGCTTTCTTT.